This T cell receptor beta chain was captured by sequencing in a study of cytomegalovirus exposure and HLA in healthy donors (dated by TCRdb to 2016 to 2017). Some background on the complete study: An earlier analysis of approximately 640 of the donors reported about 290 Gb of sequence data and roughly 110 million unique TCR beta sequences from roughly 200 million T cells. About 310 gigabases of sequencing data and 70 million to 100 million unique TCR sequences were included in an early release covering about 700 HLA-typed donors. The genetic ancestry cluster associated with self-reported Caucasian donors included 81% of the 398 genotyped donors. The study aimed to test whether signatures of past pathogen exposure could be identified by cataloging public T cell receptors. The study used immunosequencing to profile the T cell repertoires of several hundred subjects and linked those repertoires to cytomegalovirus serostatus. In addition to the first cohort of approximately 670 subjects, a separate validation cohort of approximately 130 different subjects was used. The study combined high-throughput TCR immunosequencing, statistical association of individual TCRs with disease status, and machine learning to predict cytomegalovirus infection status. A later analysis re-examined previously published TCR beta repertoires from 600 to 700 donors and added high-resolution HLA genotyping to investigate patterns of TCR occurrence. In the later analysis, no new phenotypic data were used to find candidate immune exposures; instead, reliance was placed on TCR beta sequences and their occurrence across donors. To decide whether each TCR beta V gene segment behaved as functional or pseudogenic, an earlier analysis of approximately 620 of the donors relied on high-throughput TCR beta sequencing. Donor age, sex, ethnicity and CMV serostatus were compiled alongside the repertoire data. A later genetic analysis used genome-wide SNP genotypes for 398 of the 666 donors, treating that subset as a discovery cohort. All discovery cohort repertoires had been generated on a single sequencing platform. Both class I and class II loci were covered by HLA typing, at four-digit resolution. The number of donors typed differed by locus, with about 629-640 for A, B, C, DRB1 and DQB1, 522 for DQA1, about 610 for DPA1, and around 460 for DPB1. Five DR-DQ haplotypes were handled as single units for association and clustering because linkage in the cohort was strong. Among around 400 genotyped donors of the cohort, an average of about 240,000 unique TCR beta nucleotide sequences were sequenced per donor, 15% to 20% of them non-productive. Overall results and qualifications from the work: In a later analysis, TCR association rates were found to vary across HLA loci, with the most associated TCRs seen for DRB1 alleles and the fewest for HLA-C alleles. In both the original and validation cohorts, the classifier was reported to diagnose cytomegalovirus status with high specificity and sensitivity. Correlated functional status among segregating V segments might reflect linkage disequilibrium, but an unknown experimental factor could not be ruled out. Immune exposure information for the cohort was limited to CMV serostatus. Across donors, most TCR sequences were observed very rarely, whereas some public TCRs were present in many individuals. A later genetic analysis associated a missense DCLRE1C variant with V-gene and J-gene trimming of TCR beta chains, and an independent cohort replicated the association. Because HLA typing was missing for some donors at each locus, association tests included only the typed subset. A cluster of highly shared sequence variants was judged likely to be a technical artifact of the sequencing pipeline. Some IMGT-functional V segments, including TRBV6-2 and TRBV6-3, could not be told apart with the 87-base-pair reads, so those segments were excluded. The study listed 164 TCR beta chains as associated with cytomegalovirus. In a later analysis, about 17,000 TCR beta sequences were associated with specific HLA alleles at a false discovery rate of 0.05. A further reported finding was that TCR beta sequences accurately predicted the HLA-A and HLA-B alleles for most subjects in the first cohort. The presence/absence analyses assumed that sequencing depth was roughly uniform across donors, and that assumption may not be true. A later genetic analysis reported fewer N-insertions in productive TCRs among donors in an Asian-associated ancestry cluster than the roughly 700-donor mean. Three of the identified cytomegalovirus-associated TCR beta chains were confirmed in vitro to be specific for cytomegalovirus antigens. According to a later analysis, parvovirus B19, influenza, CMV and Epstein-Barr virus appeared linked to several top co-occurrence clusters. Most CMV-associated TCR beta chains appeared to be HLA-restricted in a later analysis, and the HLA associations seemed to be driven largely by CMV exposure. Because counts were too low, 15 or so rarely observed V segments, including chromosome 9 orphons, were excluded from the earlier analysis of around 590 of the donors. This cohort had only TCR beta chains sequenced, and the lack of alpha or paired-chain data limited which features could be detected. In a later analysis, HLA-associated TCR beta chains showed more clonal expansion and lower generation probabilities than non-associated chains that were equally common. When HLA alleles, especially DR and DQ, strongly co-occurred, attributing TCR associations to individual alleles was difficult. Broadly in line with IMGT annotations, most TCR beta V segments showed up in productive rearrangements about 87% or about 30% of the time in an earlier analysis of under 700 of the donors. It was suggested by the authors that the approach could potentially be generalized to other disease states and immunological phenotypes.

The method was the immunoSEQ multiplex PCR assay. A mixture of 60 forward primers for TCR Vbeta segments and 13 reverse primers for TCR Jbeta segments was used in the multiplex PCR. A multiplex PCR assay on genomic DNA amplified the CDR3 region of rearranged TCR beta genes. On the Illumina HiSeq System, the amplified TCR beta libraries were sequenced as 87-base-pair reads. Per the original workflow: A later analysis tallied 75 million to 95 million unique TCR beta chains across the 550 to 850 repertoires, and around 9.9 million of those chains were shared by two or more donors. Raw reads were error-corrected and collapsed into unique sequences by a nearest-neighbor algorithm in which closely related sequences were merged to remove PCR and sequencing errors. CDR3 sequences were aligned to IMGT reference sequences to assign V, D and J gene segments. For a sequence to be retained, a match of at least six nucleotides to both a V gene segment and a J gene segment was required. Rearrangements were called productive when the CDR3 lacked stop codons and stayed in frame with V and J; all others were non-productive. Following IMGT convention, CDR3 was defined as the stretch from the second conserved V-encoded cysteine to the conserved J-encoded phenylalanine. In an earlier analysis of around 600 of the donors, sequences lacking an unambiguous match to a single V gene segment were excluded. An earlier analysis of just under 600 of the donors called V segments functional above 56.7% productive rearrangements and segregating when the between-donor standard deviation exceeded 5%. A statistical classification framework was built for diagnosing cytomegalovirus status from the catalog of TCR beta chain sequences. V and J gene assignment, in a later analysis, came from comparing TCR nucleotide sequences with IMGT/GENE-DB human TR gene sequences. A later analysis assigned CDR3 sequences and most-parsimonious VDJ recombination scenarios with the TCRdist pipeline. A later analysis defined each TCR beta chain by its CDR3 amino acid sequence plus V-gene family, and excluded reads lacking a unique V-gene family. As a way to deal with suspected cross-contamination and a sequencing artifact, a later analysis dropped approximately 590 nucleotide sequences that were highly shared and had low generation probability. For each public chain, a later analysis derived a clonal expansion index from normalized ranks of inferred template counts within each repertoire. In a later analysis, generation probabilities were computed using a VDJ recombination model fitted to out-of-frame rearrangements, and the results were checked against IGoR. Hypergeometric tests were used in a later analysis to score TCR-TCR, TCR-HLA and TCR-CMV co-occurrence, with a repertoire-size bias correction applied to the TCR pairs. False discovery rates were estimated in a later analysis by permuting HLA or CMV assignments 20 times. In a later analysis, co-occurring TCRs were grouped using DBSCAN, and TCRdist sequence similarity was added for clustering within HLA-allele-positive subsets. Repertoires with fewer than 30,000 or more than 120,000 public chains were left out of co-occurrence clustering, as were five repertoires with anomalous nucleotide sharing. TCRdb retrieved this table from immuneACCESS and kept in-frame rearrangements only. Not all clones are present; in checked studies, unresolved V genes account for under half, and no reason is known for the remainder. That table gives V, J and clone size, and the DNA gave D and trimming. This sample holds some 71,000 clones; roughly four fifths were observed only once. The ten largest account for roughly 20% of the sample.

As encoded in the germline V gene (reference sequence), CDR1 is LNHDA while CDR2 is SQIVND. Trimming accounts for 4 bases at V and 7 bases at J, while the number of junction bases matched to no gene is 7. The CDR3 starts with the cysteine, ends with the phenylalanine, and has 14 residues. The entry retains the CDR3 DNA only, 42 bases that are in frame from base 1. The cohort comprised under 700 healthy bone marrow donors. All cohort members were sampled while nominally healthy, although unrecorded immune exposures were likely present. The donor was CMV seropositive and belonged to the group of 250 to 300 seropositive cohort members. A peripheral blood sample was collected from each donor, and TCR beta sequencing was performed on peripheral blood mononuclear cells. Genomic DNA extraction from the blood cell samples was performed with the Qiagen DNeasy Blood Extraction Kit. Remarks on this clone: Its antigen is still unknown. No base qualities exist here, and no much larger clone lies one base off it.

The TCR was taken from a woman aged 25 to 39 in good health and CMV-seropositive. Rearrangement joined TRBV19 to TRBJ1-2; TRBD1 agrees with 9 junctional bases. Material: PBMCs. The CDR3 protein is CASSTLQGAAGYTF. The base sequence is TGTGCCAGTAGTACTCTACAGGGGGCGGCTGGCTACACCTTC.